This T cell receptor (beta chain) is drawn from a study of a mutant IDH1 vaccine in newly diagnosed glioma. Background on the study: The sex distribution of treated patients was around 60% male and roughly 38% female, with a mean age of roughly 40 years. Previous treatment comprised radiotherapy, temozolomide, or both, mostly both.

Germline V gene lookup returns CDR1 ENHRY and CDR2 SYGVKD. Losses at the gene ends were 3 bases for V and 4 bases for J; bases not matched to a gene: 5. The CDR3 has 14 amino acids. About this clone: Its antigen remains unidentified.

The assay was immunoSEQ multiplex PCR, and TCRdb's table has in-frame clones only and misses some. The sample has under 150,000 clones, about 90% seen once. Described time point: week 11, during vaccination. Every vaccination contained 300 ug of the mutant IDH1 20-mer peptide and was paired with topical imiquimod. The chain has TRBV10-3 and TRBJ2-5; 7 bases are shared with TRBD2. This specimen was PBMCs, taken from a glioma patient whose treatment included an IDH1 peptide vaccine. This sequence originates from a woman aged 45-65 years with glioma. The DNA for the CDR3 is TGTGCCATCAGTGAAGGGACTATGACAGAGACCCAGTACTTC. This gives the protein CAISEGTMTETQYF.